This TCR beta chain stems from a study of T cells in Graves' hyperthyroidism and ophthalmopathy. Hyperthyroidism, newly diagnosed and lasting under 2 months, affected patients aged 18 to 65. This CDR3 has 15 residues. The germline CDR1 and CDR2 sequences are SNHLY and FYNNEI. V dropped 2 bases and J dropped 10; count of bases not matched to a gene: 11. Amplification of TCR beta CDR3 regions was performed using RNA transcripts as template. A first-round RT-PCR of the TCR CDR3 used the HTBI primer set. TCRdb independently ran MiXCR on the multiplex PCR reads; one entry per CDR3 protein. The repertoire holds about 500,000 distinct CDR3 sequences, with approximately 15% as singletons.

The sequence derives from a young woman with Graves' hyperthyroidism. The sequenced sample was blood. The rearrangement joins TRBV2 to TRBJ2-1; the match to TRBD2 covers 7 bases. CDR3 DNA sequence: TGTGCCAGCAGTGAACTTGGGACTACGTTGGGAGAGCAGTTCTTC. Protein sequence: CASSELGTTLGEQFF.